This TCR beta chain was recovered during a study of blood T cell repertoires in COVID-19. Turning to the study itself: Sites in the United States, Italy and Spain provided acute and convalescent COVID-19 samples. T cells, B-cell-depleted T cells, or PBMCs provided the cDNA or gDNA that served as material.

The method was immunoSEQ multiplex PCR; TCRdb's version includes in-frame clones alone and lacks a portion of them. Of approximately 350,000 clones in the sample, approximately 90% are singletons; the top ten hold roughly 1%. This CDR3 comprises 14 residues. Germline V gene data show CDR1 as SGHAT and CDR2 as FQNNGV. The V end was cut by 2 bases, the J end by 5 bases, with 12 bases between. The material sequenced was PBMCs or T cells enriched from blood (not recorded which). The clonotype was recovered from a man younger than 35 who had recovered from COVID-19. V gene TRBV11-2 combines with J gene TRBJ1-2; no clear D. CDR3 DNA: TGTGCCAGCAGCTTAAGCACCGGAGGGTATGGCTACACCTTC. Residues: CASSLSTGGYGYTF. Supplemented by reference TRBV11-2 and TRBJ1-2, the full variable domain reads EAGVAQSPRYKIIEKRQSVAFWCNPISGHATLYWYQQILGQGPKLLIQFQNNGVVDDSQLPKDRFSAERLKGVDSTLKIQPAKLEDSAVYLCASSLSTGGYGYTFGSGTRLTVV.